This T cell receptor beta chain was captured in a study of blood T cell repertoires in COVID-19. Study as a whole: Samples of COVID-19 (acute and convalescent) were obtained from the United States, Italy and Spain. T cells, B-cell-depleted T cells, or PBMCs provided the cDNA or gDNA that served as material.

Per the germline V gene, CDR1 is MNHEY and CDR2 is SVGAGI. With 6 bases clipped from V and 9 bases from J, the junction kept 4 bases outside the gene matches. The CDR3 consists of 12 residues. Profiling relied on immunoSEQ multiplex PCR, and the TCRdb table lists in-frame clones only, not all of them. Of 95,000 to 150,000 clones listed, about nine tenths are singletons. The receptor was derived from a man in his forties with acute or convalescent COVID-19. The rearrangement links TRBV6-5 to TRBJ2-1, with 8 nucleotides matching TRBD1. Material: peripheral blood. CDR3 sequence (DNA): TGTGCCAGCAGAGCAGGGGGCGGTGAGCAGTTCTTC. It codes for CASRAGGGEQFF.